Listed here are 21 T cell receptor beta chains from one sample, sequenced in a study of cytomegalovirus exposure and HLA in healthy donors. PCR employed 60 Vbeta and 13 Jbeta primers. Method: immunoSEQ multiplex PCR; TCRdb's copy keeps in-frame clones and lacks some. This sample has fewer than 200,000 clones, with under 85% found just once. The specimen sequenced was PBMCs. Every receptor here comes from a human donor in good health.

The CDR3 region has the DNA TGTGCCATCAGCAAGGCGGGACAGGGGGACGATGAGCAGTTCTTC. Its translation: CAISKAGQGDDEQFF. The rearrangement joins TRBV18 to TRBJ2-1; 11 nucleotides agree with TRBD1. The germline gives CDR1 KGHSH, CDR2 LQKENI. The J segment lost 8 bases and the V segment lost 10 bases, leaving 13 bases of the junction unmatched. This CDR3 contains 15 residues.

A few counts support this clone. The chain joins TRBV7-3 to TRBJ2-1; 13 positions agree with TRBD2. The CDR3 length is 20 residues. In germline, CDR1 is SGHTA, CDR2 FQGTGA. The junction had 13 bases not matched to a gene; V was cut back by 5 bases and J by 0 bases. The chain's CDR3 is CASSLKTSGGTRSSYNEQFF. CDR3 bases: TGTGCCAGCAGCCTAAAGACTAGCGGGGGGACAAGGAGCTCCTACAATGAGCAGTTCTTC.

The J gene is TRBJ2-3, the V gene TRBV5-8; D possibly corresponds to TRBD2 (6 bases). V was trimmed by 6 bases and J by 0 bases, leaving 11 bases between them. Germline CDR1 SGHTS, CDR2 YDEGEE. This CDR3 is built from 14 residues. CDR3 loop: CASIRGISTDTQYF. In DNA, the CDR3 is TGTGCCAGCATCCGGGGGATTAGCACAGATACGCAGTATTTT. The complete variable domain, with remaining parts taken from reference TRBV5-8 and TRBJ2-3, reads EAGVTQSPTHLIKTRGQQATLRCSPISGHTSVYWYQQALGLGLQFLLWYDEGEERNRGNFPPRFSGRQFPNYSSELNVNALELEDSALYLCASIRGISTDTQYFGPGTRLTVL.

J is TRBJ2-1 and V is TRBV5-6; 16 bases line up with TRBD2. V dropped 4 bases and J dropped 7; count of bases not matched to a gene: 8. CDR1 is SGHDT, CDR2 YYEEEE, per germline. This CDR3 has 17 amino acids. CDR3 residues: CASSGGLAGGFQNEQFF. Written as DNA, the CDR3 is TGTGCCAGCAGCGGGGGACTAGCGGGGGGGTTTCAAAATGAGCAGTTCTTC.

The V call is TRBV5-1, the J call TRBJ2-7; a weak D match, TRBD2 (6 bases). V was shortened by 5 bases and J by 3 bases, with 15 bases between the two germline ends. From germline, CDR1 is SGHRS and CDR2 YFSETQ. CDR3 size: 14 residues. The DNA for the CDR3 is TGCGCCAGCAGACAAGGAGGGGAAGGCTACGAGCAGTACTTC. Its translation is CASRQGGEGYEQYF.

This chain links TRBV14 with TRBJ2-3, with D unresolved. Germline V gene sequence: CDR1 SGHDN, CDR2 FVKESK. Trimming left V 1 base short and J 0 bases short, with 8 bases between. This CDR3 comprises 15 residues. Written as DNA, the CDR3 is TGTGCCAGCAGCCAAGGGTACTACAGCACAGATACGCAGTATTTT. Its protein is CASSQGYYSTDTQYF.

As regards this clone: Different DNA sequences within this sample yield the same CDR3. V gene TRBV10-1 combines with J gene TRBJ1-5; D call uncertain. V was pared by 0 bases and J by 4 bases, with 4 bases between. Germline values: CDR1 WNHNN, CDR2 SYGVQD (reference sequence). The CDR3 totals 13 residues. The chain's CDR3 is CASSESRNQPQHF. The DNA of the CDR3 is TGCGCCAGCAGTGAGTCGAGGAATCAGCCCCAGCATTTT.

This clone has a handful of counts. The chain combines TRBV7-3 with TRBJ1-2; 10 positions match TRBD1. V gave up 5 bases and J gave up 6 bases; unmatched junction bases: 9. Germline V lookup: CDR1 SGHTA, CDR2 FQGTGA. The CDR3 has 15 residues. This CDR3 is CASSAPGTGAHGYTF. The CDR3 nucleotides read TGTGCCAGCAGCGCCCCGGGGACAGGGGCACATGGCTACACCTTC.

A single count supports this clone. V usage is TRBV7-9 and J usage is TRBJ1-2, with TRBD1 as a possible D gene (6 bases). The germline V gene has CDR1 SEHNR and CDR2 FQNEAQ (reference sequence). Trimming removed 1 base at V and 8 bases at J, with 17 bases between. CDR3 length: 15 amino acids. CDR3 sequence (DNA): TGTGCCAGCAGCTTAGAACGACAGGCCGTGGGGGGCTACACCTTC. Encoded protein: CASSLERQAVGGYTF.

CDR3 DNA: TGTGCCACCAGCAGAGGTCAGTCCTACAATGAGCAGTTCTTC. Amino acid sequence: CATSRGQSYNEQFF. This chain joins TRBV15 and TRBJ2-1; unclear D gene. The CDR3 extends over 14 amino acids. Germline-derived CDR1 and CDR2 are LNHNV and YYDKDF (reference sequence). The germline V and J ends were trimmed by 1 base and 1 base, with 5 bases remaining between them.

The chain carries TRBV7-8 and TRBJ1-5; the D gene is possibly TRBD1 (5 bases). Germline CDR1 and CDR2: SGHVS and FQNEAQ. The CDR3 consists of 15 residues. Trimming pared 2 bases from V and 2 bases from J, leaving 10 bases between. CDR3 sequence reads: CASSLSSTGNQPQHF. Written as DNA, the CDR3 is TGTGCCAGCAGCTTATCTTCGACAGGCAATCAGCCCCAGCATTTT.

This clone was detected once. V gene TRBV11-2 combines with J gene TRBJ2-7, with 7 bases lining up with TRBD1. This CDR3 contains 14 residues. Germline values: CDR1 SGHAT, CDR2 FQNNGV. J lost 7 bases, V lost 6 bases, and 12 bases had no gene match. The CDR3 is CASSYTGAAGEQYF. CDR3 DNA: TGTGCCAGCAGTTATACAGGGGCCGCCGGGGAGCAGTACTTC.

The CDR3 sequence is CAISSGSGDYEQYF. The CDR3 DNA is TGTGCCATCAGCTCCGGTAGCGGCGATTACGAGCAGTACTTC. The chain couples TRBV2 to TRBJ2-7; weak D call: TRBD2 (6 bases). CDR1 is SNHLY, CDR2 FYNNEI, per germline. The CDR3 contains 14 residues. V gave up 10 bases and J gave up 4 bases, with 20 bases separating them.

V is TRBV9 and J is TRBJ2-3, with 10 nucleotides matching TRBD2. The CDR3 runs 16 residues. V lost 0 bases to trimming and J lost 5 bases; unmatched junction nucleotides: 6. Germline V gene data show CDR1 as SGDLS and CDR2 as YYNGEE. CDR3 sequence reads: CASSVAPSGGEDTQYF. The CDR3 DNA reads TGTGCCAGCAGCGTAGCTCCTAGCGGGGGAGAAGATACGCAGTATTTT. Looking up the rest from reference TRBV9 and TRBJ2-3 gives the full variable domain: DSGVTQTPKHLITATGQRVTLRCSPRSGDLSVYWYQQSLDQGLQFLIQYYNGEERAKGNILERFSAQQFPDLHSELNLSSLELGDSALYFCASSVAPSGGEDTQYFGPGTRLTVL.

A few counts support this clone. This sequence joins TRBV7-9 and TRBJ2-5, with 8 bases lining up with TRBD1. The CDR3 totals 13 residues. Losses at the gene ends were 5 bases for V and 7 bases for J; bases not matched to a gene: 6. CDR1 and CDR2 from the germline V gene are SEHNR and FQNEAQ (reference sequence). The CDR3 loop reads CASSAAGGWTQYF. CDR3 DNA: TGTGCCAGCAGCGCGGCAGGGGGCTGGACCCAGTACTTC.

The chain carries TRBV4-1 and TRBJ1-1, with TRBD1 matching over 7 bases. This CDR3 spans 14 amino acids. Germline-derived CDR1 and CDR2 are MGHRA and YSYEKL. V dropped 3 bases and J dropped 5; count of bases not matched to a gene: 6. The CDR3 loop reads CASSHPGQETEAFF. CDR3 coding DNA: TGCGCCAGCAGCCACCCCGGACAGGAGACTGAAGCTTTCTTT.

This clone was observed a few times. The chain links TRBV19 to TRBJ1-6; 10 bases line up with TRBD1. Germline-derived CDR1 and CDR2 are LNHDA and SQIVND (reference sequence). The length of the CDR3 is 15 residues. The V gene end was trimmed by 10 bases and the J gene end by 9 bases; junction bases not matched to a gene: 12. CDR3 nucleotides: TGTGCCACCCTGGAGACAGGGGGCAGAGGTTCACCCCTCCACTTT. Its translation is CATLETGGRGSPLHF.

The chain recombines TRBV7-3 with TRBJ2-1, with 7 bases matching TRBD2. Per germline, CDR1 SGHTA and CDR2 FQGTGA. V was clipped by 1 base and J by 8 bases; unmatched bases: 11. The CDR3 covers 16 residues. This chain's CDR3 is CASSLSWGGSSYEQFF. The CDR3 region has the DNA TGTGCCAGCAGCTTAAGTTGGGGGGGATCATCGTATGAGCAGTTCTTC.

Written as DNA, the CDR3 is TGTGCCAGCAGTGAAAGACAGAGCCAAGAGACCCAGTACTTC. Encoded protein: CASSERQSQETQYF. The rearrangement uses TRBV6-1 and TRBJ2-5, with a possible D match to TRBD1 (5 bases). Trimming cost V 2 bases and J 1 base, with 8 bases left between them. In germline, CDR1 is MNHNS, CDR2 SASEGT. CDR3 length equals 14 residues.

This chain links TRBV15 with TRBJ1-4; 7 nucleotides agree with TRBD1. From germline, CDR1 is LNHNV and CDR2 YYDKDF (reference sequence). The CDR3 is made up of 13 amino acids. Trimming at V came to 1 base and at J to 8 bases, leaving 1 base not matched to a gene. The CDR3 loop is CATSRGQGEKLFF. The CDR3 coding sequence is TGTGCCACCAGCAGAGGACAGGGCGAAAAACTGTTTTTT.

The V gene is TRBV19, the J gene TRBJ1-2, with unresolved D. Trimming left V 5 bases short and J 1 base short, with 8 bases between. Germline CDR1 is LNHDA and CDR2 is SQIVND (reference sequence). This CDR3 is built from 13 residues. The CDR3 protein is CASSRRFNYGYTF. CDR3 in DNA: TGTGCCAGTAGTCGCAGGTTTAACTATGGCTACACCTTC.